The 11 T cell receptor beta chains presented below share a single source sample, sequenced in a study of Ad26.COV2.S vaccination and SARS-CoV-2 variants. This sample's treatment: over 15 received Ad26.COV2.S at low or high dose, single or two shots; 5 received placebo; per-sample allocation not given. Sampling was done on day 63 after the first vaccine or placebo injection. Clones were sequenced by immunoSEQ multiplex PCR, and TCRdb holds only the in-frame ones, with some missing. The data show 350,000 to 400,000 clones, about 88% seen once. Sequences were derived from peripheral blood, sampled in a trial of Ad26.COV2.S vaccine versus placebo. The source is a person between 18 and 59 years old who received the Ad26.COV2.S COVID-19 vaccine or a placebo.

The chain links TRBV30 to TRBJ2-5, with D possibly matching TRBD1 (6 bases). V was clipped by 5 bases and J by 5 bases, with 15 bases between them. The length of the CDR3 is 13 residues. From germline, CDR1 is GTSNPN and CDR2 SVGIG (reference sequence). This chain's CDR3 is CAWQTGSRETQYF. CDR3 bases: TGTGCCTGGCAAACAGGGTCTCGGGAGACCCAGTACTTC.

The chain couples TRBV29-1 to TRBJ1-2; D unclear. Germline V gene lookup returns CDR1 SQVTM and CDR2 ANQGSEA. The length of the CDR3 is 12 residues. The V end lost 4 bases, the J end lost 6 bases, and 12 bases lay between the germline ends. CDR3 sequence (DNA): TGCAGCGTTGGTGCTGGGTTTAATGGCTACACCTTC. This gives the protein CSVGAGFNGYTF.

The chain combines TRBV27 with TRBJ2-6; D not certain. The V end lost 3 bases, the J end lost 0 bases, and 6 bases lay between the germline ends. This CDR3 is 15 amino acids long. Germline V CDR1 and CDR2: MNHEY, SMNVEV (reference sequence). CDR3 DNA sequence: TGTGCCAGCAGTTTGCAGAACTCTGGGGCCAACGTCCTGACTTTC. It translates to CASSLQNSGANVLTF.

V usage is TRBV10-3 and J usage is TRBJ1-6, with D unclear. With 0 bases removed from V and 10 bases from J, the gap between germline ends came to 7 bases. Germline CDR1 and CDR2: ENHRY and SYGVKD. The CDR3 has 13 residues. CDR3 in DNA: TGTGCCATCAGTGAGTCAATCGGCTCACCCCTCCACTTT. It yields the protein CAISESIGSPLHF.

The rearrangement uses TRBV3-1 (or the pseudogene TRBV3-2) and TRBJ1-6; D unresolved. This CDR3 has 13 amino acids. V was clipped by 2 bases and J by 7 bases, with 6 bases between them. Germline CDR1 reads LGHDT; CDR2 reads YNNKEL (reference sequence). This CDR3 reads CASSQTPNSPLHF. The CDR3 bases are TGTGCCAGCAGCCAAACGCCAAATTCACCCCTCCACTTT.

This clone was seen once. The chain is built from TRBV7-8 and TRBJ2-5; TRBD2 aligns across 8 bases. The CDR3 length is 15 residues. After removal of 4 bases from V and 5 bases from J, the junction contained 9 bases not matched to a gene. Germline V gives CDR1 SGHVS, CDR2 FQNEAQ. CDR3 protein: CASSSFSGGPETQYF. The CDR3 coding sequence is TGTGCCAGCAGCTCTTTTTCGGGGGGGCCGGAGACCCAGTACTTC.

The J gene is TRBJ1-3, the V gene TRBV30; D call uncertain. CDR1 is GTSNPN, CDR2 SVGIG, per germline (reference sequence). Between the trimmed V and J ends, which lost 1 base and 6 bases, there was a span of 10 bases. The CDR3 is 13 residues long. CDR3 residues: CAWSGALKNTIYF. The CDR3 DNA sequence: TGTGCCTGGAGTGGGGCCCTGAAAAACACCATATATTTT.

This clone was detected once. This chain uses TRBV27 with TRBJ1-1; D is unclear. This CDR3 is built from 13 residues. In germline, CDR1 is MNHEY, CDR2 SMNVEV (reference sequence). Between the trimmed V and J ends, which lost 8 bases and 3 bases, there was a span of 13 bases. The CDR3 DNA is TGTGCCAGCCGCCTGGACCGTTACACTGAAGCTTTCTTT. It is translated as CASRLDRYTEAFF.

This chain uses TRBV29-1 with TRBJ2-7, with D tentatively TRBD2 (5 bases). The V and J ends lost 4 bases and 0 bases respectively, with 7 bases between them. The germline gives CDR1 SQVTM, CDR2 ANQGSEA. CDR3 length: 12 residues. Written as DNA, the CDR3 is TGCAGCGTTGTTGGGAGCTCCTACGAGCAGTACTTC. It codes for CSVVGSSYEQYF.

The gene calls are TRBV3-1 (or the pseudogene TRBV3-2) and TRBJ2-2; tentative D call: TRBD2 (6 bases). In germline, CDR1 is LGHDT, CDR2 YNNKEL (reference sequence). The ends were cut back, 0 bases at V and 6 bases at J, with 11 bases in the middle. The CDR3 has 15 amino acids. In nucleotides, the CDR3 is TGTGCCAGCAGCCAAGATCCGGCTAGCGCCGGGGAGCTGTTTTTT. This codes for CASSQDPASAGELFF.

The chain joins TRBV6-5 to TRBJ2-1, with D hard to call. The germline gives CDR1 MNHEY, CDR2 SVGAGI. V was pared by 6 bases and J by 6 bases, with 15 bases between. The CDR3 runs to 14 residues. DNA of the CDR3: TGTGCCAGCAGGGAGCTGGGGTCAGTCAATGAGCAGTTCTTC. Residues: CASRELGSVNEQFF.